A single sample is the source of the 4 T cell receptor beta chains below, sequenced in a study of OX40 agonist ivuxolimab in advanced cancers. TCRdb's copy holds only in-frame clones and misses some; the assay was immunoSEQ multiplex PCR. The data contain roughly 43,000 clones, 82% of them singletons. Sequencing used CD4+ or CD8+ T cells sorted from blood, obtained in a trial of the OX40 agonist ivuxolimab. These receptors were collected from an adult with an advanced solid tumor such as melanoma, head and neck, liver or kidney cancer.

This clone was seen just once. The chain carries TRBV5-4 and TRBJ1-5; D not certain. This CDR3 has 15 residues. Deletions cut 2 bases from V and 0 bases from J, with 9 bases between. The V gene's germline CDR1 is SGHNT and CDR2 YYREEE (reference sequence). CDR3 sequence: CASSFDGNSNQPQHF. In DNA, the CDR3 is TGTGCCAGCAGCTTTGACGGGAATAGCAATCAGCCCCAGCATTTT.

V and J are TRBV19 and TRBJ2-5; TRBD2 matches 9 bases. The J call is in doubt because the DNA end fits TRBJ2-7 better. The germline V gene has CDR1 LNHDA and CDR2 SQIVND (reference sequence). The CDR3 runs to 16 residues. The CDR3: CASSIDMRTSAYEQYF. The CDR3 coding sequence is TGTGCCAGTAGTATAGATATGAGGACTAGCGCCTACGAGCAGTACTTC.

CDR3: CASSLESSGEYEQYF. The DNA of the CDR3 is TGCGCCAGCAGCTTGGAATCTAGCGGGGAATACGAGCAGTACTTC. The V and J genes are TRBV5-1 and TRBJ2-7, with TRBD2 identical over 9 bases. The germline gives CDR1 SGHRS, CDR2 YFSETQ. This CDR3 contains 15 residues. Trimming took 0 bases from V and 4 from J; bases not matched to a gene: 5.

This clone has just a few counts. The chain recombines TRBV29-1 with TRBJ1-2; TRBD1 matches at 7 bases. Unmatched junction bases numbered 18, after V lost 6 bases and J lost 8 bases. From germline, CDR1 is SQVTM and CDR2 ANQGSEA. This CDR3 has 15 residues. Here the CDR3 reads CSVGGANRGGGGYTF. The CDR3 DNA reads as TGCAGCGTCGGCGGAGCCAACAGGGGTGGGGGCGGCTACACCTTC.